The rows below give T cell receptor beta chains drawn from one sample of a study of cytomegalovirus exposure and HLA in healthy donors. Data came from immunoSEQ multiplex PCR; TCRdb stores just in-frame clones and leaves some out. Of 180,000 or so clones listed, approximately 80% were seen once; the top ten hold about 0.82%. Sequencing was carried out using PBMCs. These receptors were taken from a woman between 18 and 29 years old in good health and CMV-seronegative. The CDR3 runs from the conserved cysteine through the conserved F or W. The D gene is left open where the match is weak. Some rows have no size entry. The others give once, few or many, or a class for an expanded clone.

TRBD2,.,TRBJ2-3,TRBV7-3,CASSLFPSGSGGPSTDTQYF,TGTGCCAGCAGCTTATTTCCTAGCGGGAGCGGGGGGCCTAGCACAGATACGCAGTATTTT
TRBD2,.,TRBJ2-7,TRBV28,CASRPPSGSMDLQYF,TGTGCCAGCAGACCTCCTAGCGGGAGTATGGATCTGCAGTACTTC
TRBD2,.,TRBJ2-7,TRBV28,CASSELAMTYEQYF,TGTGCCAGCAGTGAACTAGCGATGACCTACGAGCAGTACTTC
TRBD1,.,TRBJ2-7,TRBV6-5,CASSVSGTGTYEQYF,TGTGCCAGCAGTGTTTCCGGGACAGGTACCTACGAGCAGTACTTC
.,.,TRBJ2-7,TRBV6-1,CASSEWNGLSYEQYF,TGTGCCAGCAGTGAATGGAATGGACTAAGCTACGAGCAGTACTTC
TRBD2,.,TRBJ2-2,TRBV2,CASSELAGGGDTGELFF,TGTGCCAGCAGTGAACTGGCGGGAGGGGGTGACACCGGGGAGCTGTTTTTT
TRBD2,.,TRBJ2-3,TRBV7-7,CASSKAGGTDTQYF,TGTGCTAGCAGTAAAGCGGGAGGAACAGATACGCAGTATTTT
TRBD2,.,TRBJ2-1,TRBV2,CASMGLAGKNEQFF,TGTGCCAGCATGGGGCTAGCGGGGAAGAATGAGCAGTTCTTC
TRBD2,once,TRBJ2-1,TRBV5-6,CASSSGLAGHNEQFF,TGTGCCAGCAGCTCCGGACTAGCGGGACACAATGAGCAGTTCTTC
.,few,TRBJ2-1,TRBV6-5,CASSPTERNEQFF,TGTGCCAGCAGCCCTACGGAGAGAAATGAGCAGTTCTTC
TRBD2,.,TRBJ2-7,TRBV18,CASSPRSSLAGSYEQYF,TGTGCCAGCTCACCACGGAGTTCATTAGCGGGAAGCTACGAGCAGTACTTC
TRBD2,once,TRBJ2-3,TRBV7-2,CASSLGGPLAGGPSDTQYF,TGTGCCAGCAGCTTAGGAGGTCCTCTAGCGGGAGGGCCGTCAGATACGCAGTATTTT
.,.,TRBJ1-3,TRBV7-2,CASSRPGGNTIYF,TGTGCCAGCAGCCGGCCGGGGGGAAACACCATATATTTT
TRBD2,once,TRBJ2-7,TRBV11-3,CASSPPSGTPLSYEQYF,TGTGCCAGCAGCCCACCTAGCGGGACACCCCTTTCCTACGAGCAGTACTTC
TRBD1,.,TRBJ1-2,TRBV5-1,CASSPGDRSNYGYTF,TGCGCCAGCAGCCCGGGGGACAGGTCTAACTATGGCTACACCTTC
.,.,TRBJ2-5,TRBV5-1,CASSLGGVRAGAETQYF,TGCGCCAGCAGCTTGGGCGGGGTCCGCGCAGGTGCGGAGACCCAGTACTTC
.,.,TRBJ2-7,TRBV11-2,CASSPPRGGEQYF,TGTGCCAGCAGCCCGCCTAGGGGGGGGGAGCAGTACTTC
.,once,TRBJ1-5,TRBV7-9,CSSSLGSGGVGNQPQHF,TGTTCCAGCAGCTTAGGATCTGGGGGGGTAGGCAATCAGCCCCAGCATTTT
TRBD1,.,TRBJ2-5,TRBV25-1,CASSGDRGNQETQYF,TGTGCCAGCAGTGGGGACAGGGGGAACCAAGAGACCCAGTACTTC